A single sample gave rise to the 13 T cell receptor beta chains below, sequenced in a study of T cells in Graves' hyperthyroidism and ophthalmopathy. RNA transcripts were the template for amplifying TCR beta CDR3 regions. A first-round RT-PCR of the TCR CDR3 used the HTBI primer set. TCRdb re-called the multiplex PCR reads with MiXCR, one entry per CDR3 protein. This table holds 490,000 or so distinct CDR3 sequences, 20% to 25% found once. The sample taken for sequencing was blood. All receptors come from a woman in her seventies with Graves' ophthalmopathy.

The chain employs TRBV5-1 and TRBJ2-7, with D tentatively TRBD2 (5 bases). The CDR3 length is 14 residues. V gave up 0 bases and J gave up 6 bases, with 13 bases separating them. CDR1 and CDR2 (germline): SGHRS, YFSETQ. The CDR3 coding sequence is TGCGCCAGCAGCTTGGGAGACCCTGGAGGCGAGCAGTACTTC. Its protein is CASSLGDPGGEQYF.

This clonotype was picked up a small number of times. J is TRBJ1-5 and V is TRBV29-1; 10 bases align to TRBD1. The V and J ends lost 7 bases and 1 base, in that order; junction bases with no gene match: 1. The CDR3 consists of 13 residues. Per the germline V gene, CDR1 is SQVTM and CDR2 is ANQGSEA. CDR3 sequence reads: CSAGQGSNQPQHF. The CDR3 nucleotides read TGCAGCGCGGGACAGGGGAGCAATCAGCCCCAGCATTTT. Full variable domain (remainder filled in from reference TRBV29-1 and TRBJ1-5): SAVISQKPSRDICQRGTSLTIQCQVDSQVTMMFWYRQQPGQSLTLIATANQGSEATYESGFVIDKFPISRPNLTFSTLTVSNMSPEDSSIYLCSAGQGSNQPQHFGDGTRLSIL.

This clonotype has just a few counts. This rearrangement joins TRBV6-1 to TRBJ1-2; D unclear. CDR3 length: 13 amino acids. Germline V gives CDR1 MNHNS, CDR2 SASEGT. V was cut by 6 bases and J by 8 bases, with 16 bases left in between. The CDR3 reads CASRRGTGSGYTF. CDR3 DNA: TGTGCCAGCAGGCGAGGTACTGGATCGGGCTACACCTTC.

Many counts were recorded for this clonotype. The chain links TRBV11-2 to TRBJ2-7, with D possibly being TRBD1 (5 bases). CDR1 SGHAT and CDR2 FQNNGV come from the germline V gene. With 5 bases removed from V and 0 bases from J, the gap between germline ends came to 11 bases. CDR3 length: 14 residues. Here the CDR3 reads CASSPGHFSYEQYF. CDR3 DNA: TGTGCCAGCAGCCCCGGACACTTCTCCTACGAGCAGTACTTC.

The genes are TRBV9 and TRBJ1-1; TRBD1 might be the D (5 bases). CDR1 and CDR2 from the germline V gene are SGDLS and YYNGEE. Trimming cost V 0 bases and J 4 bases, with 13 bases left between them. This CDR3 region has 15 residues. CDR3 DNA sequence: TGTGCCAGCAGCGTAGATGAAGGGACGGGCACTGAAGCTTTCTTT. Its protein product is CASSVDEGTGTEAFF.

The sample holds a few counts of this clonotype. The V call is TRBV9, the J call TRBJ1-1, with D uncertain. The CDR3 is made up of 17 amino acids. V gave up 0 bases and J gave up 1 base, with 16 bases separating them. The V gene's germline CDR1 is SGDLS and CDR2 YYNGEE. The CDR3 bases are TGTGCCAGCAGCGTAGCTCACTCTTGGGCTTCGAACACTGAAGCTTTCTTT. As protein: CASSVAHSWASNTEAFF.

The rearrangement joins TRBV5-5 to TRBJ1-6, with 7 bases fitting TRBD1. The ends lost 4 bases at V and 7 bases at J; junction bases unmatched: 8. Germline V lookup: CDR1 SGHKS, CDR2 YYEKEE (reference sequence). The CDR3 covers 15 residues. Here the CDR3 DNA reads TGTGCCAGCAGCCTGGAGACAGGGAGAAATTCACCCCTCCACTTT. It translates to CASSLETGRNSPLHF.

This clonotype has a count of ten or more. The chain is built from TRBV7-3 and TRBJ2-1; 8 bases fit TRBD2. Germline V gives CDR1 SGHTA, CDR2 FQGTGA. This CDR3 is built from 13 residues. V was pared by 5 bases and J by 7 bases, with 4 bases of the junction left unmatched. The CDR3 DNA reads TGTGCCAGCAGCCAACTAGCGGCGAATGAGCAGTTCTTC. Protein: CASSQLAANEQFF.

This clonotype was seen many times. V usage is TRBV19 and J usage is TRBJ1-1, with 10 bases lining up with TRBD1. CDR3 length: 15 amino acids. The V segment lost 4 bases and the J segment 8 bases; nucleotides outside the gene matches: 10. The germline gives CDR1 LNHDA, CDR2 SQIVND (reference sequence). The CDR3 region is CASSTTGGGRSEAFF. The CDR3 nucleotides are TGTGCCAGTAGTACGACAGGGGGCGGGCGATCCGAAGCTTTCTTT.

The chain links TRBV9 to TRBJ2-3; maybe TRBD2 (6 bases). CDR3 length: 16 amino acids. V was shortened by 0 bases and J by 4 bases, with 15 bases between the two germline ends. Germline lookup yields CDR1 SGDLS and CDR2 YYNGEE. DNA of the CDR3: TGTGCCAGCAGCGTAGGACTAGTCCGGGATGCAGATACGCAGTATTTT. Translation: CASSVGLVRDADTQYF.

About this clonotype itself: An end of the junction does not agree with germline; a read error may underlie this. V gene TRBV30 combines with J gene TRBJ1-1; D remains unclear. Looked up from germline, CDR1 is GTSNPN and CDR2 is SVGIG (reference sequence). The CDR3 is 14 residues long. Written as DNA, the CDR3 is TGTGCCTGGGGTGTTTTACAGAGAACAAATGAAGCTTTCTTT. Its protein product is CAWGVLQRTNEAFF.

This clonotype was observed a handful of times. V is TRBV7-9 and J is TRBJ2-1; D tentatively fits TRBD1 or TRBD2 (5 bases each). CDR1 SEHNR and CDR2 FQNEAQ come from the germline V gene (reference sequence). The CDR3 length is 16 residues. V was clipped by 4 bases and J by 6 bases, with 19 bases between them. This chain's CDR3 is CASSSMAPWGSNEQFF. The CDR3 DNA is TGTGCCAGCAGCTCGATGGCCCCCTGGGGGTCCAATGAGCAGTTCTTC.

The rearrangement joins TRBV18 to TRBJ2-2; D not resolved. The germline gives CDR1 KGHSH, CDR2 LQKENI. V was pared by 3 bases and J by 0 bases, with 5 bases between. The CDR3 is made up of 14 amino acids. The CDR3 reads CASSPPPNTGELFF. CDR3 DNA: TGTGCCAGCTCACCCCCTCCGAACACCGGGGAGCTGTTTTTT.